This T cell receptor (beta chain) was observed in a study of OX40 agonist ivuxolimab in advanced cancers. Study results and limitations: Expanded clones belonging to CD8+ T cells outnumbered, on average, those of CD4+.

As regards this clone: Its antigen is undetermined.

The method was immunoSEQ multiplex PCR; TCRdb's version includes in-frame clones alone and lacks a portion of them. In the table there are more than 45,000 clones, 85% of which are singletons. J was trimmed by 1 base and V by 0 bases; bases with no gene match: 1. In germline, CDR1 is LGHNA, CDR2 YNFKEQ. The length of the CDR3 is 15 residues. The chain employs TRBV4-2 and TRBJ2-3; 7 nucleotides match TRBD1. The receptor comes from an adult with an advanced solid tumor such as melanoma, head and neck, liver or kidney cancer. The sample consisted of CD4+ or CD8+ T cells sorted from blood, taken in a trial of the OX40 agonist ivuxolimab. CDR3 in amino acids: CASSQEGTGTDTQYF. CDR3 bases: TGTGCCAGCAGCCAAGAGGGGACAGGCACAGATACGCAGTATTTT.